This T cell receptor beta chain was captured in a study of vaccination effects on CD4 cells after COVID-19 (dated by TCRdb to the early 2020s). For the wider study: In the ViraFEST assay, PBMC were stimulated with viral peptide pools, and TCR sequencing was then used to find antigen-specific CD4+ T cell clonotypes based on their expansion. Two doses of either the BNT162b2 or the mRNA-1273 mRNA SARS-CoV-2 vaccine were administered to participants. Roughly 2 million PBMC per well were cultured in IMDM with roughly 5% human AB serum, 7.5 to 10 IU/ml IL-2 and gentamicin, plus 10 ug/ml peptides. In both COVID-19 convalescent patients and infection-naive vaccine recipients, the study compared SARS-CoV-2 spike-specific CD4+ TCR repertoires from before mRNA vaccination with those from after it. Altogether, around ten COVID-19 convalescent patients and a few SARS-CoV-2-naive healthy vaccine recipients made up the full study. In the study, cultures from other donors were sequenced using the Oncomine TCR Beta short-read assay on an Illumina iSeq 100.

The CDR3 sequence holds 14 residues, the cysteine and phenylalanine included. Kept here is only the CDR3 DNA, which spans 42 bases and is read in frame from base 1. V is cut by 6 bases and J by 0 bases, and the space between the germline ends is 9 bases. Based on the germline V gene (reference sequence), the CDR1 and CDR2 sequences are SEHNR and FQNEAQ. The method behind the library was the immunoSEQ multiplex PCR assay. TCR beta CDR3 sequencing was performed on DNA from the cultured, isolated CD4+ T cells. Concerning the study's data processing: Non-productive TCR sequences were removed, reads were trimmed to the CDR3 region, and CDR3s of at least 7 amino acids were retained. The MANAFEST web app was used to identify antigen-specific clonotypes by comparing expansion in peptide wells with expansion in reference cultures. To be called positive, a clone needed expansion at FDR<0.05 compared with the reference and with all other wells, an odds ratio greater than 5, and a frequency greater than 0.1% in two replicate wells. Cross-reactive clonotypes were defined as significantly expanded in SARS-CoV-2 spike wells and in at least one common cold coronavirus spike condition. Levenshtein distance calculated with the stringdist R package was used to assess CDR3 similarity, and unrooted trees were constructed with ape in R 3.6.1. Entries here come from immuneACCESS through TCRdb and include only in-frame sequences with V and J called. Some clones fail to appear in such tables; in the studies checked, an unresolved V gene covers under half of the shortfall, and the cause of the remainder is unknown. V, J and clone size are those of that table, while D and trimming were read from the DNA. Counted in this sample were tens of thousands of clones; over 60% of them appeared once. The ten most abundant clones make up roughly 2% of the sample.

The paper as a whole reports these results and caveats: In healthy vaccine recipients, vaccine-induced clones were almost all SARS-CoV-2 mono-reactive, with only 1 of 255 being cross-reactive with common cold coronaviruses. Limitations of the study were the small number of convalescent patients and the absence of early post-infection timepoints. Clones induced by infection and clones induced by vaccination both contracted markedly at late timepoints after vaccination, which fits with T cell responses waning over time.

After about 9 days of culture, CD4+ T cells were isolated with the EasySep CD4+ T cell isolation kit. The absence of prior SARS-CoV-2 infection in healthy vaccine recipients was confirmed by negative nucleocapsid antibodies before and after vaccination. On days 3 and 7, half of the culture medium was replaced with fresh IL-2-containing medium. Unless noted otherwise, every peptide stimulation condition was cultured in triplicate wells. PBMC were separated from whole blood using Ficoll-Paque Plus gradient centrifugation and were then either cryopreserved at -140C or used fresh. Genomic DNA was extracted from cultured CD4+ T cells with the QIAamp micro DNA kit. A few counts support this clone. Its recognized antigen is unknown. No per-base quality is available; no much larger clone lies one base away.

This receptor was taken from a human donor who received a COVID-19 vaccine. Rearrangement joined TRBV7-9 to TRBJ1-3, with the D gene uncertain. Material: CD4+ T cells from PBMCs cultured without peptide, obtained before COVID-19 vaccination. Here is the DNA: TGTGCCAGCAGACTTGAGAGCTCTGGAAACACCATATATTTT. This gives the protein CASRLESSGNTIYF.